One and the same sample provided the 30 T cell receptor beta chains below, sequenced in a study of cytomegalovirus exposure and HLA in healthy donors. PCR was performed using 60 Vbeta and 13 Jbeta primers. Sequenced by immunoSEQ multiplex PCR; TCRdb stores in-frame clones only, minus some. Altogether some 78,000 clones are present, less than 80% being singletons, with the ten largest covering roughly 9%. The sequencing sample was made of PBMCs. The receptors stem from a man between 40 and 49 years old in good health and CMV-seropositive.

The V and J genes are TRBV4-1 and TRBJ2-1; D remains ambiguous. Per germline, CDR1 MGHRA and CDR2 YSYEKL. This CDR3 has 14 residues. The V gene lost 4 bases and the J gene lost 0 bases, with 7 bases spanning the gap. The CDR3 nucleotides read TGCGCCAGCAGCCTCGATAGCTCCTACAATGAGCAGTTCTTC. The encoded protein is CASSLDSSYNEQFF.

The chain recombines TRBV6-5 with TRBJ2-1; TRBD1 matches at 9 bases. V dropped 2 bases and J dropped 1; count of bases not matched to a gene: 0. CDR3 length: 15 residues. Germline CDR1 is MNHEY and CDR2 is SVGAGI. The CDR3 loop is CASSYGTGSYNEQFF. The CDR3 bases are TGTGCCAGCAGTTACGGGACAGGGTCCTACAATGAGCAGTTCTTC.

The CDR3 spells CASSTLTSEGEQYF. The DNA of the CDR3 is TGTGCCAGCAGCACCTTGACTAGCGAGGGGGAGCAGTACTTC. V and J are TRBV21-1 and TRBJ2-7; the tabulated D call, TRBD2, remains unverified against the DNA. TRBV21-1 is noted as a pseudogene. The CDR3 consists of 14 residues.

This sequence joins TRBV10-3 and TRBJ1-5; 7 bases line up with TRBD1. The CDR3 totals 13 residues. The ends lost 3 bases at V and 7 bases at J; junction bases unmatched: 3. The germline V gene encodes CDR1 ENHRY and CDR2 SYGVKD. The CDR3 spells CAISEIGGQPQHF. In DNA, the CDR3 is TGTGCCATCAGTGAAATAGGGGGCCAGCCCCAGCATTTT.

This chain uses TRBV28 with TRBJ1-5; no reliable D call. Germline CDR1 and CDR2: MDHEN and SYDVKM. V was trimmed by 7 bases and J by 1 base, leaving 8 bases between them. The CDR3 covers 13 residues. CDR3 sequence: CASTRVSNQPQHF. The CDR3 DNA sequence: TGTGCCAGCACGCGCGTAAGCAATCAGCCCCAGCATTTT.

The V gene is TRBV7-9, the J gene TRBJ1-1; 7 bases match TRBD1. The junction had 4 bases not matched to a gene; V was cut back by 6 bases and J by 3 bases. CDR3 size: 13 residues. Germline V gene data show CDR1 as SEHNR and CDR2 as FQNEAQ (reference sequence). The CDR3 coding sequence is TGTGCCAGCAGGAGACAGGGACACACTGAAGCTTTCTTT. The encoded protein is CASRRQGHTEAFF.

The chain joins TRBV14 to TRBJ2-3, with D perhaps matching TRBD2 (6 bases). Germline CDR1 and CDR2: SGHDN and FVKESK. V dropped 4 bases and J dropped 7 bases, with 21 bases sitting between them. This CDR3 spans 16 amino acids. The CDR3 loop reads CASSLGAGRIANTQYF. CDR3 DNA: TGTGCCAGCAGCCTCGGGGCAGGGAGGATCGCAAATACGCAGTATTTT.

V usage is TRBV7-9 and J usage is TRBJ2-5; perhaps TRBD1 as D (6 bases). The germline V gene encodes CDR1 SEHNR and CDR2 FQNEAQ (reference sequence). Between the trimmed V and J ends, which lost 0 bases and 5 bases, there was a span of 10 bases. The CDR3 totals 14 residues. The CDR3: CASSLAVQGETQYF. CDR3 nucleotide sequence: TGTGCCAGCAGCTTAGCGGTTCAGGGGGAGACCCAGTACTTC.

For the CDR3, the DNA is TGTGCCAGCAGCCACGACATATCCTACGAGCAGTACTTC. Amino acids: CASSHDISYEQYF. This rearrangement joins TRBV5-6 to TRBJ2-7; D not certain. There are 13 residues in the CDR3. Germline-derived CDR1 and CDR2 are SGHDT and YYEEEE. Trimming took off 4 bases at V and 1 base at J, with 9 bases between the two ends. The variable domain in full, completed from reference TRBV5-6 and TRBJ2-7, reads DAGVTQSPTHLIKTRGQQVTLRCSPKSGHDTVSWYQQALGQGPQFIFQYYEEEERQRGNFPDRFSGHQFPNYSSELNVNALLLGDSALYLCASSHDISYEQYFGPGTRLTVT.

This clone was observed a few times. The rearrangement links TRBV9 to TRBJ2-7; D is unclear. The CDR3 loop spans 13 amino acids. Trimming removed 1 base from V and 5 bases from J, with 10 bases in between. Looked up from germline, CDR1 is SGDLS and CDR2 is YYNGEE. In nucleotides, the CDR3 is TGTGCCAGCAGCGTATATGGGCAGGACGAGCAGTACTTC. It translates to CASSVYGQDEQYF.

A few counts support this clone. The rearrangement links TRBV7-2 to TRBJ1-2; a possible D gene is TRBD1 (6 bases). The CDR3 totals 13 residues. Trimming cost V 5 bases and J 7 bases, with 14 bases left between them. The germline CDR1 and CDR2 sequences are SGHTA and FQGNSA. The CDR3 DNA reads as TGTGCCAGCAGCCAAACGGGGGGCCCTGGCTACACCTTC. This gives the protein CASSQTGGPGYTF.

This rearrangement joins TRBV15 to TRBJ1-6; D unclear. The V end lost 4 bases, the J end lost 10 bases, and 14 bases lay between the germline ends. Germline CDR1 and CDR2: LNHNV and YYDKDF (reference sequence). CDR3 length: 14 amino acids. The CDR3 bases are TGTGCCACCAGCATCGGCACAGTGTACTCACCCCTCCACTTT. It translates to CATSIGTVYSPLHF.

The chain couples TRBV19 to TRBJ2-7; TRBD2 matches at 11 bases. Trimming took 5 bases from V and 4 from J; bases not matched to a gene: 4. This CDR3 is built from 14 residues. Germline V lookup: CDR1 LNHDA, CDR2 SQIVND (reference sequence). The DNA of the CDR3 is TGTGCCAGTAGTTCCGGGACTAGCGGTTACGAGCAGTACTTC. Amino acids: CASSSGTSGYEQYF. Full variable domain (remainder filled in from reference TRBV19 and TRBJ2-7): DGGITQSPKYLFRKEGQNVTLSCEQNLNHDAMYWYRQDPGQGLRLIYYSQIVNDFQKGDIAEGYSVSREKKESFPLTVTSAQKNPTAFYLCASSSGTSGYEQYFGPGTRLTVT.

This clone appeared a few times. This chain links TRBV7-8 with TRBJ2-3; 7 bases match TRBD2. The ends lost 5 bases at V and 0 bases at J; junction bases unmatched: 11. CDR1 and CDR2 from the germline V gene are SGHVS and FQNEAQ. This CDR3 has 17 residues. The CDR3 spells CASSPGILAASTDTQYF. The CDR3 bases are TGTGCCAGCAGCCCAGGGATCCTAGCGGCTAGCACAGATACGCAGTATTTT. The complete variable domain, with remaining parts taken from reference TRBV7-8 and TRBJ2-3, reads GAGVSQSPRYKVAKRGQDVALRCDPISGHVSLFWYQQALGQGPEFLTYFQNEAQLDKSGLPSDRFFAERPEGSVSTLKIQRTQQEDSAVYLCASSPGILAASTDTQYFGPGTRLTVL.

Here the CDR3 reads CASSDSSSGYNEQFF. The CDR3 nucleotides read TGTGCCAGCAGTGACTCATCAAGCGGCTACAATGAGCAGTTCTTC. The gene calls are TRBV6-4 and TRBJ2-1; D may be TRBD2 (5 bases). Germline CDR1 and CDR2: MRHNA and SNTAGT. CDR3 size: 15 residues. The V end was cut by 0 bases, the J end by 3 bases, with 9 bases between.

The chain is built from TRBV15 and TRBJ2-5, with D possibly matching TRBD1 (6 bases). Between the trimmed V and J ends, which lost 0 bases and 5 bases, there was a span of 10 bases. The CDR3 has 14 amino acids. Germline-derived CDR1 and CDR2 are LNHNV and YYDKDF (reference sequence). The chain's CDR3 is CATSRDIGGETQYF. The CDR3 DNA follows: TGTGCCACCAGCAGAGATATTGGGGGCGAGACCCAGTACTTC.

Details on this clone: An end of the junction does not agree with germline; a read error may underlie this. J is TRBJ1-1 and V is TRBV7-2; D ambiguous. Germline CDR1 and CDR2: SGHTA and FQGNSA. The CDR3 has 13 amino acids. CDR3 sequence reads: CASSLDQLAEVFF. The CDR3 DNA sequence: TGTGCCAGCAGCTTAGACCAGCTAGCTGAAGTTTTCTTT.

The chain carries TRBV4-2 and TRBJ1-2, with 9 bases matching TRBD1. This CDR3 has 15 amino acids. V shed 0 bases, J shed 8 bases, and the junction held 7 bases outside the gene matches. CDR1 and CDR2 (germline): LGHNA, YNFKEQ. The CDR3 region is CASSQDTRTGVGYTF. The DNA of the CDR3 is TGTGCCAGCAGCCAAGATACAAGGACAGGGGTCGGCTACACCTTC.

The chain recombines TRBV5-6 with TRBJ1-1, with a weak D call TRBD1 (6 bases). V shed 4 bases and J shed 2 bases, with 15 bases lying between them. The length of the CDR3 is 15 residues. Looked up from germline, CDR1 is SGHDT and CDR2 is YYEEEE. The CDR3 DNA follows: TGTGCCAGCAGCCCCTCAGGGGCAAGAAACACTGAAGCTTTCTTT. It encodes CASSPSGARNTEAFF.

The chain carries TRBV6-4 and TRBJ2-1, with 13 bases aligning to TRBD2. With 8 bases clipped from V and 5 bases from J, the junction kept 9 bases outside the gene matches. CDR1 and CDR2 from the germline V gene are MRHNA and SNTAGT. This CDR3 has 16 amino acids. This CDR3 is CASETSGREPNNEQFF. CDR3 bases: TGTGCCAGCGAAACTAGCGGGAGGGAGCCCAACAATGAGCAGTTCTTC.

The DNA for the CDR3 is TGTGCCAGCAGCCTCTCTCGGGACACTGAAGCTTTCTTT. This encodes CASSLSRDTEAFF. The chain joins TRBV6-5 to TRBJ1-1; D is undetermined. The CDR3 is made up of 13 amino acids. The V end lost 6 bases, the J end lost 3 bases, and 11 bases lay between the germline ends. From germline, CDR1 is MNHEY and CDR2 SVGAGI.

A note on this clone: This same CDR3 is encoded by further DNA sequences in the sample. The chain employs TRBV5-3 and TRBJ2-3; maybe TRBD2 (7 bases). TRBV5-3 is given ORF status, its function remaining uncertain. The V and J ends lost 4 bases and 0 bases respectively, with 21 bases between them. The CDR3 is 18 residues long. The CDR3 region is CARSPRGAGRTSTDTQYF. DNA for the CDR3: TGTGCCAGAAGCCCCCGGGGGGCGGGGAGGACTAGCACAGATACGCAGTATTTT.

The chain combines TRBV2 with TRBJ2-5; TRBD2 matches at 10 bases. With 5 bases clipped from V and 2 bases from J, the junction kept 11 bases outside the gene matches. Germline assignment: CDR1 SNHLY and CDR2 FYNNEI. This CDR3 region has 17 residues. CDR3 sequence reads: CASSSRTGTSAQETQYF. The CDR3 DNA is TGTGCCAGCAGTTCAAGAACCGGGACTAGCGCGCAAGAGACCCAGTACTTC.

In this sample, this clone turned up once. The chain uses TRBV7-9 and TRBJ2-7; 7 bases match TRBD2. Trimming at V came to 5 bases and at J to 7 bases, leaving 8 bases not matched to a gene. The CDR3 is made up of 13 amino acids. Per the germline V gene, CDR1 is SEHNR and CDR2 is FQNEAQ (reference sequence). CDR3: CASSLDLGGEQYF. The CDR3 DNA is TGTGCCAGCAGCCTCGACCTGGGGGGGGAGCAGTACTTC.

The CDR3 bases are TGTGCCAGCAGCTTAGTTGGCTACGACGGGGAGACCCAGTACTTC. As protein: CASSLVGYDGETQYF. This rearrangement joins TRBV7-7 to TRBJ2-5; D is ambiguous. V was trimmed by 1 base and J by 5 bases, leaving 14 bases between them. This CDR3 region has 15 residues. Germline CDR1 and CDR2: SSHAT and FNYEAQ (reference sequence).

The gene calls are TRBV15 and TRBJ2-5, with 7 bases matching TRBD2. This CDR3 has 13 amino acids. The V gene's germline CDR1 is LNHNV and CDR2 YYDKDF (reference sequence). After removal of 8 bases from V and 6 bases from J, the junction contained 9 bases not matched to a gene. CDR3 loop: CATEGGRGKTQYF. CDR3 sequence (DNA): TGTGCCACCGAGGGCGGGAGAGGGAAGACCCAGTACTTC. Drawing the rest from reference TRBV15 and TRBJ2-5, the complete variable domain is DAMVIQNPRYQVTQFGKPVTLSCSQTLNHNVMYWYQQKSSQAPKLLFHYYDKDFNNEADTPDNFQSRRPNTSFCFLDIRSPGLGDTAMYLCATEGGRGKTQYFGPGTRLLVL.

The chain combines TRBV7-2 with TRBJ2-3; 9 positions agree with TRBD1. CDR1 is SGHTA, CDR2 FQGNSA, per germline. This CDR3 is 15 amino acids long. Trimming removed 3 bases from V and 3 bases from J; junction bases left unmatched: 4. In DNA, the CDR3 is TGTGCCAGCAGCTTCGACAGGGGGACAACAGATACGCAGTATTTT. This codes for CASSFDRGTTDTQYF.

CDR3 nucleotide sequence: TGTGCCAGCAGTTCTACTGGGACAGGGCTTGGCGAGCAGTACTTC. It yields the protein CASSSTGTGLGEQYF. V and J are TRBV28 and TRBJ2-7, with 9 positions matching TRBD1. Germline V lookup: CDR1 MDHEN, CDR2 SYDVKM. The CDR3 is 15 residues long. V gave up 4 bases and J gave up 6 bases; unmatched junction bases: 10.

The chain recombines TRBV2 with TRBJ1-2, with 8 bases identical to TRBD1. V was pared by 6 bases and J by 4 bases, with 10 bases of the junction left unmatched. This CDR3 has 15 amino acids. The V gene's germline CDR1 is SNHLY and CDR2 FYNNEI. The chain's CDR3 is CASSAGQGRPYGYTF. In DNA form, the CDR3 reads TGTGCCAGCAGCGCCGGACAGGGTAGACCCTATGGCTACACCTTC.

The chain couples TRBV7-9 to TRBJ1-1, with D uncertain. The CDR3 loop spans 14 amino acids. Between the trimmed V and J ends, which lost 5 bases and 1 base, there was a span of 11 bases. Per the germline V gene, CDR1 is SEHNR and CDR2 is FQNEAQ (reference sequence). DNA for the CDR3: TGTGCCAGCAGCCCCCCCCGGAGGAACACTGAAGCTTTCTTT. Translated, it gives CASSPPRRNTEAFF.